One sample yielded the 21 T cell receptor beta chains listed below, sequenced in a study of T cell changes during pregnancy in multiple sclerosis. The repertoire was sequenced with immunoSEQ multiplex PCR; TCRdb's copy has only in-frame clones and lacks some. This sample carries tens of thousands of clones, roughly 90% of them seen once, and the ten largest clones take 2.5% to 3.5%. The sample consisted of peripheral blood, taken in the second trimester of pregnancy. Receptors originate from a female donor in good health, enrolled as a control in a pregnancy study.

This chain links TRBV7-2 with TRBJ2-2; 7 bases fit TRBD2. V shed 1 base and J 4 bases; nucleotides not matched to a gene: 6. This CDR3 is built from 16 residues. Germline V gene lookup returns CDR1 SGHTA and CDR2 FQGNSA. CDR3 amino acids: CASSLEASGGTGELFF. The CDR3 bases are TGTGCCAGCAGCTTAGAGGCATCGGGAGGCACCGGGGAGCTGTTTTTT.

The chain combines TRBV15 with TRBJ1-2; D not resolved. CDR3 length: 14 amino acids. V was pared by 6 bases and J by 3 bases, with 14 bases between. Germline values: CDR1 LNHNV, CDR2 YYDKDF (reference sequence). The CDR3: CATSIGGEDYGYTF. In nucleotides, the CDR3 is TGTGCCACCAGTATAGGCGGGGAGGACTATGGCTACACCTTC.

The rearrangement links TRBV4-1 to TRBJ2-6; no clear D. CDR1 is MGHRA and CDR2 is YSYEKL in the germline V gene. The ends were cut back, 7 bases at V and 0 bases at J, with 10 bases in the middle. CDR3 size: 15 residues. The CDR3 DNA follows: TGCGCCAGCAAGCTAGGAGACTCTGGGGCCAACGTCCTGACTTTC. This gives the protein CASKLGDSGANVLTF.

The chain couples TRBV6-1 to TRBJ2-5; 9 bases align to TRBD1. Germline V lookup: CDR1 MNHNS, CDR2 SASEGT. CDR3 length equals 14 residues. V lost 3 bases to trimming and J lost 10 bases; unmatched junction nucleotides: 9. CDR3 region: CASSESSGTGLQYF. CDR3 nucleotide sequence: TGTGCCAGCAGTGAGAGTTCAGGGACAGGGCTCCAGTACTTC.

The genes are TRBV7-8 and TRBJ1-3; D gene unclear. Germline CDR1 SGHVS, CDR2 FQNEAQ. V gave up 1 base and J gave up 4 bases, with 8 bases separating them. CDR3 length: 14 amino acids. CDR3 DNA sequence: TGTGCCAGCAGCTTAGGAGGGTACGGAAACACCATATATTTT. Amino acid sequence: CASSLGGYGNTIYF. Supplemented by reference TRBV7-8 and TRBJ1-3, the full variable domain reads GAGVSQSPRYKVAKRGQDVALRCDPISGHVSLFWYQQALGQGPEFLTYFQNEAQLDKSGLPSDRFFAERPEGSVSTLKIQRTQQEDSAVYLCASSLGGYGNTIYFGEGSWLTVV.

The V call is TRBV19, the J call TRBJ2-7; D might be TRBD2 (6 bases). CDR1 is LNHDA and CDR2 is SQIVND in the germline V gene (reference sequence). The length of the CDR3 is 15 residues. Trimming stripped 7 bases from V and 6 bases from J, with 22 bases between. The CDR3 DNA follows: TGTGCCAGTAAGGGAGGAGGGTCGGCTCGTAGCGAGCAGTACTTC. It translates to CASKGGGSARSEQYF.

The chain has TRBV7-9 and TRBJ2-7; 7 positions match TRBD2. J lost 3 bases, V lost 3 bases, and 5 bases had no gene match. The CDR3 loop spans 14 amino acids. Per the germline V gene, CDR1 is SEHNR and CDR2 is FQNEAQ (reference sequence). CDR3 DNA: TGTGCCAGCAGCTTCGCTAGCGGCCTCTACGAGCAGTACTTC. Amino acids: CASSFASGLYEQYF.

The chain couples TRBV6-1 to TRBJ2-7; 9 bases align to TRBD1. The CDR3 length is 15 residues. Germline V gene sequence: CDR1 MNHNS, CDR2 SASEGT. V shed 6 bases, J shed 2 bases, and the junction held 8 bases outside the gene matches. The CDR3 protein is CASSRGTGIAYEQYF. The DNA of the CDR3 is TGTGCCAGCAGCCGTGGGACAGGGATTGCCTACGAGCAGTACTTC.

The genes are TRBV27 and TRBJ2-1; TRBD2 might be the D (5 bases). The germline gives CDR1 MNHEY, CDR2 SMNVEV (reference sequence). V shed 2 bases and J shed 9 bases, with 17 bases lying between them. The CDR3 contains 15 residues. The CDR3 region has the DNA TGTGCCAGCAGTTTACGGATAGCGAAAGGTAGTGAGCAGTTCTTC. Translating it yields CASSLRIAKGSEQFF.

The CDR3 sequence: CASRKLGHGADTQYF. CDR3 nucleotide sequence: TGTGCCAGCAGGAAACTGGGACATGGCGCAGATACGCAGTATTTT. V is TRBV28 and J is TRBJ2-3, with TRBD1 as a possible D gene (6 bases). The length of the CDR3 is 15 residues. The V and J ends lost 6 bases and 4 bases respectively, with 17 bases between them. Germline values: CDR1 MDHEN, CDR2 SYDVKM.

The chain employs TRBV27 and TRBJ2-7; 8 bases match TRBD2. In germline, CDR1 is MNHEY, CDR2 SMNVEV (reference sequence). The CDR3 runs 15 residues. The V gene end was trimmed by 5 bases and the J gene end by 3 bases; junction bases not matched to a gene: 9. The CDR3 DNA is TGTGCCAGCAGTCTGTCCGGGACTAGTTTCTACGAGCAGTACTTC. Amino acids: CASSLSGTSFYEQYF.

The chain links TRBV5-1 to TRBJ1-6; 7 positions agree with TRBD1. Germline-derived CDR1 and CDR2 are SGHRS and YFSETQ. The ends lost 4 bases at V and 5 bases at J; junction bases unmatched: 3. The CDR3 loop spans 14 amino acids. CDR3 DNA sequence: TGCGCCAGCAGCCTCGGGACAGATAATTCACCCCTCCACTTT. It translates to CASSLGTDNSPLHF.

This chain connects TRBV13 to TRBJ2-7, with 8 positions matching TRBD1. This CDR3 comprises 15 residues. Per the germline V gene, CDR1 is PRHDT and CDR2 is FYEKMQ (reference sequence). The V gene end was trimmed by 5 bases and the J gene end by 6 bases; junction bases not matched to a gene: 12. The CDR3 DNA is TGTGCCAGCAGCCAGCCGACAGGGGATGGAGGCGAGCAGTACTTC. It specifies CASSQPTGDGGEQYF.

This rearrangement joins TRBV7-2 to TRBJ2-7; possible D gene TRBD2, 5 bases. V was trimmed by 2 bases and J by 4 bases, leaving 9 bases between them. CDR1 SGHTA and CDR2 FQGNSA come from the germline V gene. The CDR3 runs to 13 residues. The CDR3 nucleotides read TGTGCCAGCAGCTTATCGTCGGGGTACGAGCAGTACTTC. Translated, it gives CASSLSSGYEQYF. The whole variable domain, filled in from reference TRBV7-2 and TRBJ2-7, reads GAGVSQSPSNKVTEKGKDVELRCDPISGHTALYWYRQSLGQGLEFLIYFQGNSAPDKSGLPSDRFSAERTGGSVSTLTIQRTQQEDSAVYLCASSLSSGYEQYFGPGTRLTVT.

CDR3 sequence reads: CASSKKGGNYGYTF. CDR3 DNA sequence: TGTGCCAGCAGCAAAAAGGGGGGGAACTATGGCTACACCTTC. This chain uses TRBV21-1 with TRBJ1-2. TRBV21-1 is a listed pseudogene. The CDR3 is 14 amino acids.

The chain is built from TRBV27 and TRBJ1-1; unclear D gene. The V end was cut by 4 bases, the J end by 1 base, with 7 bases between. From germline, CDR1 is MNHEY and CDR2 SMNVEV (reference sequence). The CDR3 totals 13 residues. CDR3 region: CASSSLANTEAFF. CDR3 DNA: TGTGCCAGCAGTTCCTTGGCGAACACTGAAGCTTTCTTT.

The chain recombines TRBV6-6 with TRBJ2-1, with a tentative D call TRBD2 (5 bases). From germline, CDR1 is MNHNY and CDR2 SVGAGI (reference sequence). V was pared by 9 bases and J by 3 bases, with 12 bases between. The CDR3 spans 13 residues. CDR3 coding DNA: TGTGCCAGTCGACGGGATGTCTACAATGAGCAGTTCTTC. This translates into CASRRDVYNEQFF.

The CDR3 reads CASEREVNTEAFF. Written as DNA, the CDR3 is TGTGCCAGCGAGCGGGAGGTGAACACTGAAGCTTTCTTT. The gene calls are TRBV2 and TRBJ1-1; D is undetermined. CDR3 length: 13 residues. CDR1 SNHLY and CDR2 FYNNEI come from the germline V gene. V shed 8 bases and J shed 0 bases, with 10 bases lying between them.

The V gene is TRBV2, the J gene TRBJ2-7; 10 nucleotides line up with TRBD2. The CDR3 runs to 14 residues. From germline, CDR1 is SNHLY and CDR2 FYNNEI. V lost 4 bases, J lost 2 bases, and 2 bases stayed unmatched. The chain's CDR3 is CASSGTSGPYEQYF. The DNA of the CDR3 is TGTGCCAGCAGTGGGACTAGCGGCCCCTACGAGCAGTACTTC.

The chain employs TRBV5-5 and TRBJ2-2, with D possibly being TRBD1 (5 bases). The CDR3 contains 15 residues. Deletions cut 7 bases from V and 2 bases from J, with 15 bases between. Germline V gene sequence: CDR1 SGHKS, CDR2 YYEKEE (reference sequence). The CDR3, as DNA: TGTGCCAGCTTAAGAGGCAGGGCTAACACCGGGGAGCTGTTTTTT. Amino acids: CASLRGRANTGELFF.

The V gene is TRBV19, the J gene TRBJ2-2; 7 bases line up with TRBD2. This CDR3 has 16 amino acids. Per germline, CDR1 LNHDA and CDR2 SQIVND (reference sequence). V lost 4 bases, J lost 3 bases, and 8 bases stayed unmatched. CDR3 in amino acids: CASSRLAGDHTGELFF. CDR3 in DNA: TGTGCCAGTAGTAGGTTGGCGGGGGACCACACCGGGGAGCTGTTTTTT.